The source of this TCR beta chain is a study of CXCR4 blockade with PD-1 therapy in pancreatic cancer. Study observations and caveats: Tumors were clonally expanded, mean about 0.14 versus 0.05 in healthy blood. Clone frequency correlated with its number of distinct nucleotide rearrangements. Sequencing covered TCRbeta chains only, not alpha chains.

The method was immunoSEQ multiplex PCR; TCRdb's version includes in-frame clones alone and lacks a portion of them. The sample lists 4,700 or so clones; roughly 50% were seen once. Regarding this clone: Antigen: not known.

Germline assignment: CDR1 KGHSH and CDR2 LQKENI. V lost 8 bases, J lost 5 bases, and 6 bases stayed unmatched. The length of the CDR3 is 14 residues. The rearrangement joins TRBV18 to TRBJ2-1, with 10 bases fitting TRBD1. Input material: tumor tissue. The TCR was taken from a human donor with pancreatic ductal adenocarcinoma. CDR3 nucleotide sequence: TGTGCCAGCACGCGCGGGACAGGGGACAATGAGCAGTTCTTC. This encodes CASTRGTGDNEQFF. Looking up the rest from reference TRBV18 and TRBJ2-1 gives the full variable domain: NAGVMQNPRHLVRRRGQEARLRCSPMKGHSHVYWYRQLPEEGLKFMVYLQKENIIDESGMPKERFSAEFPKEGPSILRIQQVVRGDSAAYFCASTRGTGDNEQFFGPGTRLTVL.